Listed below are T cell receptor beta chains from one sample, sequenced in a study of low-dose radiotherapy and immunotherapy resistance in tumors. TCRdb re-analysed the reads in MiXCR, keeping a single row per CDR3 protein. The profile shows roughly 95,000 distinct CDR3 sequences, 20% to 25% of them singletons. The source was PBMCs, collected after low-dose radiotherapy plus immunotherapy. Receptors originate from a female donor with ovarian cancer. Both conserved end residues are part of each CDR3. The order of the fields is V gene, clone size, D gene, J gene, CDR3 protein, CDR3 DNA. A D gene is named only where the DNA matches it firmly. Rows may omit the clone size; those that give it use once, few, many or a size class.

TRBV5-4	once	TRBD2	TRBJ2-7	CASSPGLAANYEQYF	TGTGCCAGCAGCCCGGGACTAGCGGCGAACTACGAGCAGTACTTC
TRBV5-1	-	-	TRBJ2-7	CASSLGTSESYEQYF	TGCGCCAGCAGCTTGGGGACTTCGGAATCCTACGAGCAGTACTTC
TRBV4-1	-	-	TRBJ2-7	CASGLREPYEQYF	TGCGCCAGCGGCCTAAGGGAGCCCTACGAGCAGTACTTC
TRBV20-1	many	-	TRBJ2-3	CSAWGGSTDTQYF	TGCAGTGCATGGGGCGGCAGCACAGATACGCAGTATTTT
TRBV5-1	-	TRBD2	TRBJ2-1	CASSGTSGASYNEQFF	TGCGCCAGCAGCGGGACTAGCGGGGCCTCCTACAATGAGCAGTTCTTC
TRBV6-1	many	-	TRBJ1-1	CASRDGGGTEAFF	TGTGCCAGTCGTGATGGGGGGGGCACTGAAGCTTTCTTT
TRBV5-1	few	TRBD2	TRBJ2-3	CASSSETSGGTDTQYF	TGCGCCAGCAGCTCGGAGACTAGCGGGGGGACAGATACGCAGTATTTT
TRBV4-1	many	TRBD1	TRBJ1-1	CASSHGQGNTEAFF	TGCGCCAGCAGCCACGGACAGGGGAACACTGAAGCTTTCTTT
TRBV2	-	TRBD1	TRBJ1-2	CASRPQGANYGYTF	TGTGCCAGCAGACCGCAGGGGGCTAACTATGGCTACACCTTC
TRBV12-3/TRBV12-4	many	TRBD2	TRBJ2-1	CASSTGLAGYNEQFF	TGTGCCAGCAGCACGGGACTAGCGGGGTACAATGAGCAGTTCTTC
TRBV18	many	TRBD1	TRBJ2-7	CASSPQGASEQYF	TGTGCCAGCTCACCCCAGGGGGCCAGCGAGCAGTACTTC
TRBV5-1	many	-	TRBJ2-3	CASSLDQGGTDTQYF	TGCGCCAGCAGCTTGGACCAGGGTGGCACAGATACGCAGTATTTT
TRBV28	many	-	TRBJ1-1	CASSGLILNTEAFF	TGTGCCAGCAGCGGACTGATACTGAACACTGAAGCTTTCTTT
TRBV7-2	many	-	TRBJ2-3	CASSLDQATDTQYF	TGTGCCAGCAGCTTAGACCAGGCCACAGATACGCAGTATTTT
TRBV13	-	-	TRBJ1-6	CASGPRGGDNSPLHF	TGTGCCAGCGGACCCCGGGGGGGAGATAATTCACCCCTCCACTTT
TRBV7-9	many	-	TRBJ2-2	CASRVGQSNTGELFF	TGTGCCAGCAGAGTAGGACAATCGAACACCGGGGAGCTGTTTTTT
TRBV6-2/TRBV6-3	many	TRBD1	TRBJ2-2	CATKTGANTGELFF	TGTGCCACCAAGACAGGGGCCAACACCGGGGAGCTGTTTTTT
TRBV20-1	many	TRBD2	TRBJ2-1	CSARGGLAGALLNEQFF	TGCAGTGCTAGAGGGGGACTAGCGGGCGCCCTATTGAATGAGCAGTTCTTC
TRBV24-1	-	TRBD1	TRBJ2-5	CATSDHPRSGTGGETQYF	TGTGCCACCAGTGATCATCCAAGGTCGGGGACAGGGGGCGAGACCCAGTACTTC
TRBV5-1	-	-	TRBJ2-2	CASSHRVTGELFF	TGCGCCAGCTCTCACAGGGTGACCGGGGAGCTGTTTTTT
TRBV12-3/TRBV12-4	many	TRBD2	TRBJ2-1	CASSVTSGRGYNEQFF	TGTGCCAGCAGTGTGACTAGCGGGAGGGGTTACAATGAGCAGTTCTTC
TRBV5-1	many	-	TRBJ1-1	CASSAGVNTEAFF	TGCGCCAGCAGCGCAGGGGTGAACACTGAAGCTTTCTTT
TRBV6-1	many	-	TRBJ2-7	CASSAAVVLDEQYF	TGTGCCAGCAGTGCAGCGGTTGTCCTGGACGAGCAGTACTTC
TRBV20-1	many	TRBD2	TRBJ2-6	CSARSGRGTGANVLTF	TGCAGTGCTCGAAGCGGGAGGGGTACTGGGGCCAACGTCCTGACTTTC
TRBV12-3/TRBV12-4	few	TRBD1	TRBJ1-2	CASTMDRGYGYTF	TGTGCCAGCACCATGGACAGGGGCTATGGCTACACCTTC
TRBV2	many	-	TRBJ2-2	CASSDPGDTGELFF	TGTGCCAGCAGTGACCCTGGAGACACCGGGGAGCTGTTTTTT
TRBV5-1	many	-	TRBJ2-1	CASSREWGQGEQFF	TGCGCCAGCAGCCGCGAATGGGGGCAAGGCGAGCAGTTCTTC
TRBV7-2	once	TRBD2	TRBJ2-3	CASSSTSGRADSTDTQYF	TGTGCCAGCAGCTCCACTAGCGGGAGGGCCGATAGCACAGATACGCAGTATTTT
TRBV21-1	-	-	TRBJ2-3	CASSKASGTADTQYF	TGTGCCAGCAGCAAAGCTAGCGGGACCGCAGATACGCAGTATTTT
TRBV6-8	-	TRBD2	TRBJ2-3	CATKGGLAPDTQYF	TGTGCCACCAAAGGGGGACTAGCCCCAGATACGCAGTATTTT
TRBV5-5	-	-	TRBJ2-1	CASSPVPFDGSFYEQFF	TGTGCCAGCAGCCCCGTCCCCTTTGACGGGTCCTTCTATGAGCAGTTCTTC
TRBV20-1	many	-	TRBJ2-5	CSARYRETQYF	TGCAGTGCTAGATATAGGGAGACCCAGTACTTC
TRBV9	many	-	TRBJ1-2	CASSVGGTANYGYTF	TGTGCCAGCAGCGTAGGGGGGACCGCCAACTATGGCTACACCTTC
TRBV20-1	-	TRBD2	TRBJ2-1	CSASPGLAYHNEQFF	TGCAGTGCTAGTCCGGGACTAGCGTACCACAATGAGCAGTTCTTC
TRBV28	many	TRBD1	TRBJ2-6	CAISSPSGGLLSGANVLTF	TGTGCCATCAGTTCCCCGTCAGGGGGCCTCCTCTCTGGGGCCAACGTCCTGACTTTC
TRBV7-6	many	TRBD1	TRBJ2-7	CASSLTGQGNEQYF	TGTGCCAGCAGCCTCACGGGACAGGGTAACGAGCAGTACTTC
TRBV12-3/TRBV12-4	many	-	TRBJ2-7	CASRAPGRTLYEQYF	TGTGCCAGCAGGGCCCCGGGCAGGACTTTATACGAGCAGTACTTC
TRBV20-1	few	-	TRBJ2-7	CSARDGSSEQYF	TGCAGTGCTAGAGACGGTAGCTCCGAGCAGTACTTC
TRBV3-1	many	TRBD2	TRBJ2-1	CASSQDRPGLAGAQNEQFF	TGTGCCAGCAGCCAAGACCGCCCTGGACTAGCGGGGGCCCAAAATGAGCAGTTCTTC
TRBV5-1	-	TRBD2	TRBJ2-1	CASSLVSGGNEQFF	TGCGCCAGCAGCTTGGTTAGCGGGGGGAATGAGCAGTTCTTC
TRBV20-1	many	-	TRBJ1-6	CSATSSRGRYNSPLHF	TGCAGTGCTACCTCTTCTCGGGGCCGCTATAATTCACCCCTCCACTTT
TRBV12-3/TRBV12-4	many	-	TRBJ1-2	CASSLGLDGGGYTF	TGTGCCAGCAGTTTAGGGCTCGACGGGGGTGGCTACACCTTC
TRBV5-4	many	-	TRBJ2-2	CASSVQRGPTGELFF	TGTGCCAGCAGCGTCCAACGTGGGCCCACCGGGGAGCTGTTTTTT
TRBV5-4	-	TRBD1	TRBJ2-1	CASSPGQVSSYNEQFF	TGTGCCAGCAGCCCAGGACAGGTTAGCTCCTACAATGAGCAGTTCTTC
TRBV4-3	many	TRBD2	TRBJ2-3	CASSQDFSGTSGSGYADTQYF	TGCGCCAGCAGCCAAGATTTCTCCGGGACTAGCGGGAGTGGGTATGCAGATACGCAGTATTTT
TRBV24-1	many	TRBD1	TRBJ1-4	CATSPGGQGIEKLFF	TGTGCCACCAGTCCAGGGGGACAGGGGATCGAAAAACTGTTTTTT
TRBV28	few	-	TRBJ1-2	CASSPDSYTYGYTF	TGTGCCAGCAGCCCGGACAGCTATACCTATGGCTACACCTTC
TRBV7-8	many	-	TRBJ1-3	CASSLGAGGGSGNTIYF	TGTGCCAGCAGCTTGGGGGCAGGAGGAGGCTCTGGAAACACCATATATTTT
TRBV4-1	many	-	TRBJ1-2	CASSQDSQGYYGYTF	TGCGCCAGCAGCCAAGATAGCCAGGGGTACTATGGCTACACCTTC
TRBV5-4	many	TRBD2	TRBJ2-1	CASSSPRLANEQFF	TGTGCCAGCAGCTCTCCACGACTAGCGAATGAGCAGTTCTTC
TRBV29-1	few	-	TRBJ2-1	CSVAFSANEQFF	TGCAGCGTTGCGTTTAGCGCCAATGAGCAGTTCTTC
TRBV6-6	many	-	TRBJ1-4	CASSYSSKGPLGEKLFF	TGTGCCAGCAGTTACTCGAGTAAGGGGCCACTTGGTGAAAAACTGTTTTTT